This record covers a single T cell receptor (beta chain). CDR3 length equals 16 residues. Germline values: CDR1 LNHNV, CDR2 YYDKDF (reference sequence). Trimming took 3 bases from V and 9 from J; bases not matched to a gene: 13. Sequencing was performed with immunoSEQ multiplex PCR; in TCRdb, only in-frame clones are kept and a portion is missing. The table has fewer than 400,000 clones, roughly 89% seen once. The data derive from a study of blood T cell repertoires in COVID-19. The age range of participants was 18 to 89 years, with residence in 20 to 25 US areas. The sequenced sample was PBMCs or T cells enriched from blood (not recorded which). The chain employs TRBV15 and TRBJ2-1; TRBD2 aligns across 8 bases. This TCR was recovered from a woman aged 25 to 45 who had recovered from COVID-19. The DNA for the CDR3 is TGTGCCACCAGCAGGAAAGGGGGACTAGGCTTCGGTGAGCAGTTCTTC. It codes for CATSRKGGLGFGEQFF.